The 20 T cell receptor beta chains given below trace back to one sample, sequenced in a study of shared clonotypes between healthy human individuals. TCRdb keeps only in-frame clones here, not all; method: immunoSEQ multiplex PCR. The data hold roughly 1,500,000 clones, with 98% observed a single time. Sequencing was carried out using naive CD4+ T cells sorted from blood. As for subset: CD45RA+ positively selected. The receptors derive from a man younger than 40 in good health.

V and J are TRBV27 and TRBJ2-1; no firm D call. The length of the CDR3 is 14 residues. The germline V and J ends were trimmed by 5 bases and 5 bases, with 13 bases remaining between them. Germline V gene lookup returns CDR1 MNHEY and CDR2 SMNVEV (reference sequence). The CDR3 DNA is TGTGCCAGCAGTCCAGCCCCGCGTGACAATGAGCAGTTCTTC. Translating gives CASSPAPRDNEQFF.

The V and J genes are TRBV10-3 and TRBJ1-5; D is possibly TRBD1 (5 bases). Trimming stripped 8 bases from V and 0 bases from J, with 8 bases between. Germline V CDR1 and CDR2: ENHRY, SYGVKD. CDR3 length: 13 amino acids. Written as DNA, the CDR3 is TGTGCCATCGGAGGGGATAGCAATCAGCCCCAGCATTTT. Protein: CAIGGDSNQPQHF.

CDR3 sequence: CASRKGGGEQYF. CDR3 nucleotide sequence: TGTGCCAGCCGAAAAGGAGGGGGCGAGCAGTACTTC. The chain is built from TRBV27 and TRBJ2-7; D could derive from TRBD1 or TRBD2 (6 bases each). Germline CDR1 is MNHEY and CDR2 is SMNVEV (reference sequence). Trimming shortened V by 8 bases and J by 6 bases, and 14 bases separated the two germline ends. This CDR3 has 12 amino acids.

The rearrangement uses TRBV27 and TRBJ2-1; D is undetermined. V was pared by 3 bases and J by 0 bases, with 3 bases between. CDR3 length equals 13 residues. CDR1 is MNHEY, CDR2 SMNVEV, per germline (reference sequence). The CDR3, as DNA: TGTGCCAGCAGTTTCCGCTCCTACAATGAGCAGTTCTTC. This gives the protein CASSFRSYNEQFF.

This clone was detected once. The chain couples TRBV6-1 to TRBJ1-4; D unclear. This CDR3 has 14 amino acids. Germline V gene lookup returns CDR1 MNHNS and CDR2 SASEGT. V was clipped by 10 bases and J by 8 bases, with 20 bases between them. CDR3 in DNA: TGTGCCACTACGTTAGTCCGCGCTGGGGAAAAACTGTTTTTT. Translation: CATTLVRAGEKLFF.

J is TRBJ1-2 and V is TRBV18, with 8 bases identical to TRBD1. Trimming removed 4 bases from V and 7 bases from J; junction bases left unmatched: 5. This CDR3 has 13 amino acids. From germline, CDR1 is KGHSH and CDR2 LQKENI. In nucleotides, the CDR3 is TGTGCCAGCTCACAAAAGGACAGGGTTGGCTACACCTTC. It specifies CASSQKDRVGYTF.

The chain is built from TRBV4-3 and TRBJ1-3; D not certain. V lost 0 bases, J lost 5 bases, and 5 bases lay in between. Germline V gene sequence: CDR1 LGHNA, CDR2 YSLEER. This CDR3 is 13 amino acids long. CDR3 DNA: TGCGCCAGCAGCCAAGATCCCCGAAACACCATATATTTT. This gives the protein CASSQDPRNTIYF.

The chain couples TRBV28 to TRBJ2-1, with TRBD2 matching over 8 bases. The CDR3 is 17 residues long. CDR1 MDHEN and CDR2 SYDVKM come from the germline V gene. After removal of 1 base from V and 0 bases from J, the junction contained 5 bases not matched to a gene. Here the CDR3 reads CASSLSSGSSSYNEQFF. Here the CDR3 DNA reads TGTGCCAGCAGTTTATCCAGCGGGAGCAGCTCCTACAATGAGCAGTTCTTC.

The chain's CDR3 is CAWGHYEQYF. CDR3 coding DNA: TGTGCCTGGGGCCATTACGAGCAGTACTTC. This rearrangement joins TRBV30 to TRBJ2-7, with D hard to call. Germline V lookup: CDR1 GTSNPN, CDR2 SVGIG (reference sequence). Trimming took 5 bases from V and 4 from J, leaving 6 bases between them. The length of the CDR3 is 10 residues.

The rearrangement links TRBV18 to TRBJ2-7; a possible D gene is TRBD1 (5 bases). Germline V CDR1 and CDR2: KGHSH, LQKENI. The CDR3 covers 14 residues. The germline V and J ends were trimmed by 3 bases and 6 bases, with 15 bases remaining between them. As DNA, the CDR3 is TGTGCCAGCTCACCCGGACGAGGTGGGGCCGAGCAGTACTTC. Its protein is CASSPGRGGAEQYF.

This chain connects TRBV15 to TRBJ1-5; the match to TRBD1 covers 8 bases. The V gene end was trimmed by 0 bases and the J gene end by 7 bases; junction bases not matched to a gene: 5. Germline V gene sequence: CDR1 LNHNV, CDR2 YYDKDF (reference sequence). The CDR3 has 15 residues. CDR3 in amino acids: CATSRDSTGGQPQHF. As DNA, the CDR3 is TGTGCCACCAGCAGAGATTCAACAGGGGGACAGCCCCAGCATTTT.

The gene calls are TRBV14 and TRBJ2-5; 7 bases agree with TRBD2. The V segment lost 0 bases and the J segment 4 bases; nucleotides outside the gene matches: 8. The germline V gene encodes CDR1 SGHDN and CDR2 FVKESK. The length of the CDR3 is 16 residues. The chain's CDR3 is CASSQDRTSLGETQYF. The CDR3 DNA sequence: TGTGCCAGCAGCCAAGATCGGACTAGTCTGGGAGAGACCCAGTACTTC.

The rearrangement links TRBV7-2 to TRBJ1-4; tentatively, D is TRBD1 (6 bases). CDR1 is SGHTA and CDR2 is FQGNSA in the germline V gene. The CDR3 loop spans 14 amino acids. V was pared by 3 bases and J by 8 bases, with 13 bases between. The CDR3 DNA follows: TGTGCCAGCAGCTTGGGGACACTGAAGGAAAAACTGTTTTTT. Translated: CASSLGTLKEKLFF.

J is TRBJ2-4 and V is TRBV4-1; TRBD2 is a possible D gene (7 bases). The V end lost 1 base, the J end lost 8 bases, and 24 bases lay between the germline ends. This CDR3 has 18 amino acids. Per germline, CDR1 MGHRA and CDR2 YSYEKL. CDR3 residues: CASSQVYGGRPPWDIQYF. The CDR3 bases are TGCGCCAGCAGCCAAGTGTACGGGGGGCGGCCCCCTTGGGACATTCAGTACTTC.

A word on this clone: Distinct nucleotide sequences in the sample also encode this CDR3. This sequence joins TRBV9 and TRBJ2-2; 8 bases agree with TRBD1. The V and J ends lost 0 bases and 4 bases, in that order; junction bases with no gene match: 5. Germline V lookup: CDR1 SGDLS, CDR2 YYNGEE. The length of the CDR3 is 16 residues. The CDR3 DNA reads as TGTGCCAGCAGCGTAGGGCAGGGGGCGGGCACCGGGGAGCTGTTTTTT. Its protein is CASSVGQGAGTGELFF.

A single count supports this clone. The rearrangement uses TRBV18 and TRBJ1-5; D remains ambiguous. Germline V lookup: CDR1 KGHSH, CDR2 LQKENI. Deletions cut 5 bases from V and 4 bases from J, with 18 bases between. The CDR3 loop spans 16 amino acids. The CDR3 bases are TGTGCCAGCTCAGCCGCAGGTTCACTACTAAATCAGCCCCAGCATTTT. Protein: CASSAAGSLLNQPQHF. The variable domain in full, completed from reference TRBV18 and TRBJ1-5, reads NAGVMQNPRHLVRRRGQEARLRCSPMKGHSHVYWYRQLPEEGLKFMVYLQKENIIDESGMPKERFSAEFPKEGPSILRIQQVVRGDSAAYFCASSAAGSLLNQPQHFGDGTRLSIL.

Notes on this clone: The identical CDR3 is also encoded by other nucleotide sequences in the sample. The chain combines TRBV9 with TRBJ2-7; D not resolved. The CDR3 loop spans 14 amino acids. Trimming cost V 0 bases and J 4 bases, with 11 bases left between them. Germline V CDR1 and CDR2: SGDLS, YYNGEE. In DNA, the CDR3 is TGTGCCAGCAGCGTAGACCCGGGCGCTTACGAGCAGTACTTC. Translation: CASSVDPGAYEQYF.

The chain couples TRBV7-2 to TRBJ1-1; D possibly corresponds to TRBD1 (5 bases). Looked up from germline, CDR1 is SGHTA and CDR2 is FQGNSA. The length of the CDR3 is 15 residues. V gave up 1 base and J gave up 4 bases, with 13 bases separating them. Here the CDR3 DNA reads TGTGCCAGCAGCTTAGAGGTGGGACGTTCCACTGAAGCTTTCTTT. Translated, it gives CASSLEVGRSTEAFF. The whole variable domain, remainder taken from reference TRBV7-2 and TRBJ1-1, is GAGVSQSPSNKVTEKGKDVELRCDPISGHTALYWYRQSLGQGLEFLIYFQGNSAPDKSGLPSDRFSAERTGGSVSTLTIQRTQQEDSAVYLCASSLEVGRSTEAFFGQGTRLTVV.

This rearrangement joins TRBV27 to TRBJ2-3; D is possibly TRBD2 (7 bases). Trimming removed 2 bases at V and 0 bases at J, with 15 bases between. Germline CDR1 reads MNHEY; CDR2 reads SMNVEV (reference sequence). This CDR3 comprises 17 residues. For the CDR3, the DNA is TGTGCCAGCAGTTTAGTTGGAGGGAGGGGGAGCACAGATACGCAGTATTTT. As protein: CASSLVGGRGSTDTQYF.

The chain is built from TRBV5-6 and TRBJ2-2; no reliable D call. CDR1 is SGHDT, CDR2 YYEEEE, per germline. With 1 base removed from V and 4 bases from J, the gap between germline ends came to 8 bases. This CDR3 spans 14 amino acids. This CDR3 is CASSLRVFTGELFF. The CDR3 DNA reads TGTGCCAGCAGCTTGCGGGTTTTCACCGGGGAGCTGTTTTTT.